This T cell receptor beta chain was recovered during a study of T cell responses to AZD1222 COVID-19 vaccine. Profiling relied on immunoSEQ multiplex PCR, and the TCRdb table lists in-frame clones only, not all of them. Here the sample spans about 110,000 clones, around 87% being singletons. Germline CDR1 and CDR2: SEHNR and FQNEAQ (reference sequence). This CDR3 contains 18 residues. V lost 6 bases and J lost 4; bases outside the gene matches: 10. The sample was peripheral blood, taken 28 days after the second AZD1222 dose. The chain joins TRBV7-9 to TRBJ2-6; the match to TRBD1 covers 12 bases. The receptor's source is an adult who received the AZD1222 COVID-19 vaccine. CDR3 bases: TGTGCCAGCAGGCCGTCCGGGACAGGGGGCTCCGGGGCCAACGTCCTGACTTTC. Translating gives CASRPSGTGGSGANVLTF.